This entry lists 11 T cell receptor beta chains sequenced from one sample in a study of CD8+CD57+ T cells in acquired aplastic anemia. Those patients picked for sequencing had displayed CD8+CD57+ cell expansion on flow cytometry. Genomic DNA, the template, was used for profiling of the TCR beta VDJ and CDR3. TCRdb analysed the reads with MiXCR anew, one entry per CDR3 protein. This table has about 250,000 distinct CDR3 sequences, 45% to 50% appearing once. The sequencing input was sorted CD4+, CD8+, or CD8+CD57+ T cells (not recorded which) from PBMCs. The receptors here all came from a human donor with aplastic anemia.

This clonotype was observed a few times. The chain joins TRBV15 to TRBJ2-2, with 8 nucleotides matching TRBD2. Trimming at V came to 2 bases and at J to 5 bases, leaving 10 bases not matched to a gene. Germline CDR1 is LNHNV and CDR2 is YYDKDF (reference sequence). The CDR3 spans 17 residues. The CDR3 is CATSRRFGGGTTGELFF. For the CDR3, the DNA is TGTGCCACCAGCAGAAGGTTCGGGGGGGGGACTACCGGGGAGCTGTTTTTT.

The V and J genes are TRBV19 and TRBJ2-1; D may be TRBD2 (7 bases). The CDR3 covers 16 residues. Germline CDR1 reads LNHDA; CDR2 reads SQIVND (reference sequence). Between the trimmed V and J ends, which lost 3 bases and 4 bases, there was a span of 16 bases. DNA for the CDR3: TGTGCCAGTAGTATTGCTGGCGGGGGCTTGTACAATGAGCAGTTCTTC. Its protein product is CASSIAGGGLYNEQFF.

The chain couples TRBV10-3 to TRBJ1-2; no reliable D call. The ends were cut back, 0 bases at V and 4 bases at J, with 9 bases in the middle. Per the germline V gene, CDR1 is ENHRY and CDR2 is SYGVKD. This CDR3 has 14 residues. The CDR3 sequence: CAISESKAAYGYTF. The DNA of the CDR3 is TGTGCCATCAGTGAGTCAAAGGCAGCCTATGGCTACACCTTC.

This rearrangement joins TRBV2 to TRBJ2-7; 7 positions match TRBD2. The ends lost 5 bases at V and 1 base at J; junction bases unmatched: 2. The CDR3 contains 13 residues. Germline loops: CDR1 SNHLY, CDR2 FYNNEI. The CDR3 sequence is CASSFSGSYEQYF. The CDR3 DNA sequence: TGTGCCAGCAGTTTTAGCGGGTCCTACGAGCAGTACTTC.

The gene calls are TRBV15 and TRBJ1-2, with 7 positions matching TRBD1. Trimming removed 2 bases from V and 4 bases from J; junction bases left unmatched: 4. Germline CDR1 and CDR2: LNHNV and YYDKDF (reference sequence). The CDR3 consists of 14 residues. The CDR3 sequence is CATSRNRGSYGYTF. In nucleotides, the CDR3 is TGTGCCACCAGCAGAAACAGGGGTAGCTATGGCTACACCTTC.

This clonotype was detected ten times or more. The chain uses TRBV7-6 and TRBJ1-5; TRBD1 matches at 7 bases. The CDR3 has 14 amino acids. The V and J ends lost 4 bases and 5 bases, in that order; junction bases with no gene match: 5. The germline CDR1 and CDR2 sequences are SGHVS and FNYEAQ. CDR3 DNA: TGTGCCAGCAGCTCGACAGGGTCGGATCAGCCCCAGCATTTT. Protein product: CASSSTGSDQPQHF.

This clonotype has at least ten counts. The V call is TRBV7-3, the J call TRBJ2-1, with 9 nucleotides matching TRBD1. CDR1 is SGHTA, CDR2 FQGTGA, per germline. The CDR3 has 12 amino acids. After removal of 6 bases from V and 9 bases from J, the junction contained 3 bases not matched to a gene. DNA for the CDR3: TGTGCCAGCAGTCAGGACAGGGGTGAGCAGTTCTTC. It translates to CASSQDRGEQFF.

This clonotype was observed many times. The V gene is TRBV14, the J gene TRBJ2-7, with TRBD2 identical over 10 bases. The CDR3 totals 15 residues. After removal of 3 bases from V and 3 bases from J, the junction contained 5 bases not matched to a gene. The germline CDR1 and CDR2 sequences are SGHDN and FVKESK. The CDR3 region is CASSHASGSIYEQYF. CDR3 nucleotide sequence: TGTGCCAGCAGCCATGCTAGCGGGAGTATCTACGAGCAGTACTTC.

CDR3 protein: CASSNNRLAGGKQETQYF. The DNA for the CDR3 is TGTGCCAGCAGCAACAACAGACTAGCGGGGGGAAAACAAGAGACCCAGTACTTC. The rearrangement links TRBV7-3 to TRBJ2-5, with 13 bases aligning to TRBD2. The CDR3 covers 18 residues. Germline trimming cut 5 bases from V and 2 bases from J; bases unmatched to any gene: 11. Germline CDR1 is SGHTA and CDR2 is FQGTGA.

This clonotype has only one observation. This chain links TRBV10-3 with TRBJ1-1; TRBD1 might be the D (5 bases). This CDR3 is 16 amino acids long. Germline V gene lookup returns CDR1 ENHRY and CDR2 SYGVKD. Trimming shortened V by 4 bases and J by 1 base, and 16 bases separated the two germline ends. The CDR3 sequence is CAISVEVGGTNTEAFF. The CDR3 region has the DNA TGTGCCATCAGTGTGGAGGTGGGGGGAACGAACACTGAAGCTTTCTTT.

This clonotype was seen only a few times. V and J are TRBV29-1 and TRBJ2-5; 9 bases line up with TRBD1. CDR1 is SQVTM, CDR2 ANQGSEA, per germline. V lost 5 bases, J lost 4 bases, and 5 bases stayed unmatched. The CDR3 consists of 13 residues. The CDR3 region is CSVLGQGGETQYF. DNA of the CDR3: TGCAGCGTTCTGGGACAGGGTGGAGAGACCCAGTACTTC.